The rows below give T cell receptor beta chains drawn from one sample of a study of blood T cells in healthy people across ages. A single record per CDR3 protein comes from TCRdb applying MiXCR to the 5' RACE reads. This repertoire shows approximately 900,000 distinct CDR3 sequences, 25% to 30% found once; its top ten account for roughly 10%. This sample also belongs to another study, concerning T cells of mothers and their children.

Specimen: blood. These receptors were obtained from a woman in her 40s in good health. The CDR3 runs from the conserved cysteine through the conserved F or W. The order of the fields is clone size, J gene, V gene, D gene, CDR3 length, CDR3 DNA, CDR3 protein. D genes are given only for firm matches. Rows give clone size only sometimes, using once, few, many, or a class for an expanded clone.

few,TRBJ1-2,TRBV7-2,TRBD1,14,TGTGCCAGCACCTCACAGGGGAGGCACTATGGCTACACCTTC,CASTSQGRHYGYTF
few,TRBJ1-2,TRBV28,TRBD1,13,TGTGCCGGCCGCGACAGGGACGGCTATGGCTACACCTTC,CAGRDRDGYGYTF
few,TRBJ2-7,TRBV6-2/TRBV6-3,TRBD1,15,TGTGCCAGCAGTTACAAGGGACAGGGTGCCCACGAGCAGTACTTC,CASSYKGQGAHEQYF
NA,TRBJ1-2,TRBV27,NA,14,TGTGCCAGCAGTCTTGTGAGGGGAAAGGGTGGCTACACCTTC,CASSLVRGKGGYTF
NA,TRBJ2-1,TRBV5-1,NA,13,TGCGCCAGCAGCTTTGGGGGTGTCAATGAGCAGTTCTTC,CASSFGGVNEQFF
NA,TRBJ2-4,TRBV7-3,TRBD2,14,TGTGCCAGCAGCTTAGTCTCAGTCGCGGGGGAGCAGTACTTC,CASSLVSVAGEQYF
NA,TRBJ2-7,TRBV19,NA,13,TGTGCCAGTAGTATAGTTCTGCGCTCCGAGCAGTACTTC,CASSIVLRSEQYF
NA,TRBJ1-5,TRBV2,NA,15,TGTGCCAGCCACTTCGGACAGCGGAGCAATCAGCCCCAGCATTTT,CASHFGQRSNQPQHF
NA,TRBJ2-7,TRBV28,NA,14,TGTGCCAGCAGCTATAATAGGGGGATGGGGGAGCAGTACTTC,CASSYNRGMGEQYF
few,TRBJ2-3,TRBV9,TRBD1,17,TGTGCCAGCAGCCGGACAGGGGTCACACTAATCACAGATACGCAGTATTTT,CASSRTGVTLITDTQYF
NA,TRBJ1-2,TRBV19,NA,11,TGTGCCAGCCCAGGGGCTAATGGCTACACCTTC,CASPGANGYTF
once,TRBJ2-3,TRBV5-1,NA,14,TGCGCCAGCAAGACATTGGTAAACACAGATACGCAGTATTTT,CASKTLVNTDTQYF
many,TRBJ2-1,TRBV4-1,TRBD2,16,TGCGCCAGCAGCCAAGATTCAGCTAGCGGGGGTAATGAGCAGTTCTTC,CASSQDSASGGNEQFF
many,TRBJ2-7,TRBV3-1,NA,14,TGTGCCAGCAGCCAAGGCCTGCTATCCTACGAGCAGTACTTC,CASSQGLLSYEQYF
NA,TRBJ2-4,TRBV5-1,NA,13,TGCGTCGGCAGTCGGGGAATCGAAAACATTCAGTACTTC,CVGSRGIENIQYF
few,TRBJ2-7,TRBV6-2/TRBV6-3,NA,15,TGTGCCAGCAGTTACTCGATCGGGGCCTCCTACGAGCAGTACTTC,CASSYSIGASYEQYF
many,TRBJ2-1,TRBV12-3/TRBV12-4,NA,19,TGTGCCAGCAGTTTACCCCCAGCGGCTAGGGCGAGGTCCTACAATGAGCAGTTCTTC,CASSLPPAARARSYNEQFF
few,TRBJ1-5,TRBV12-3/TRBV12-4,TRBD1,15,TGTGCCAGCAGGACGGAGGGGGCTCGGGATCAGCCCCAGCATTTT,CASRTEGARDQPQHF
NA,TRBJ2-7,TRBV20-1,TRBD2,14,TGCAGTGCTAGAGATCTAGGCGGGGGTTACGAGCAGTACTTC,CSARDLGGGYEQYF
NA,TRBJ1-5,TRBV28,NA,15,TGTGCCAGCAGGGATGCTTGGGGGTTAACTCAGCCCCAGCATTTT,CASRDAWGLTQPQHF
few,TRBJ1-2,TRBV7-9,NA,15,TGTGCCAGCAGCCTACCGGGACAACGCTTGGGAGGCTACACCTTC,CASSLPGQRLGGYTF
once,TRBJ2-7,TRBV5-1,NA,13,TGCGCCAGCAGCTTGGGAGGCGAGAGGCCCCAGTACTTC,CASSLGGERPQYF
few,TRBJ1-2,TRBV12-3/TRBV12-4,TRBD1,15,TGTGCCAGCAGTTTTTCGACAGGGGGGAACTATGGCTACACCTTC,CASSFSTGGNYGYTF